This TCR beta chain was identified during a study of blood T cell repertoires in COVID-19. Study-level background: The cDNA or gDNA used as material had been derived from T cells, B-cell-depleted T cells, or PBMCs.

Original handling: How many nucleated cells were present was estimated from reference gene primer amplification. Generated by immunoSEQ multiplex PCR, the TCRdb table keeps only in-frame clones and is missing some. V and J calls and clone size are as listed in that table; D and trimming were resolved from the DNA. The table lists some 71,000 clones, 90% of them singletons. The TCR was taken from a woman under 30 with acute or convalescent COVID-19. Sequenced: peripheral blood.

This CDR3 reads CASSYNRDYTNTGELFF. For the CDR3, the DNA is TGTGCCAGCAGCTACAACCGGGACTATACGAACACCGGGGAGCTGTTTTTT. The chain links TRBV11-2 to TRBJ2-2, with TRBD2 matching over 7 bases. Germline CDR1 is SGHAT and CDR2 is FQNNGV. V shed 4 bases, J shed 0 bases, and the junction held 8 bases outside the gene matches. CDR3 length: 17 amino acids. Looking up the rest from reference TRBV11-2 and TRBJ2-2 gives the full variable domain: EAGVAQSPRYKIIEKRQSVAFWCNPISGHATLYWYQQILGQGPKLLIQFQNNGVVDDSQLPKDRFSAERLKGVDSTLKIQPAKLEDSAVYLCASSYNRDYTNTGELFFGEGSRLTVL.